One and the same sample provided the 15 T cell receptor beta chains below, sequenced in a study of cytomegalovirus exposure and HLA in healthy donors. PCR employed 60 Vbeta and 13 Jbeta primers. Profiling relied on immunoSEQ multiplex PCR, and the TCRdb table lists in-frame clones only, not all of them. The top ten clones hold 3.7% of a sample with over 150,000 clones, around 80% of them seen once. Sequenced input: PBMCs. All receptors derive from a woman aged 60 to 75 in good health and CMV-seropositive.

The chain uses TRBV30 and TRBJ1-2; D perhaps matches TRBD1 (6 bases). V was clipped by 0 bases and J by 8 bases, with 16 bases between them. Per germline, CDR1 GTSNPN and CDR2 SVGIG (reference sequence). CDR3 length equals 14 residues. In nucleotides, the CDR3 is TGTGCCTGGAGTGTACCGGGGGGGGCGACGGGCTACACCTTC. This encodes CAWSVPGGATGYTF.

This clone appeared a single time. This chain uses TRBV11-3 with TRBJ2-1; tentatively, D is TRBD2 (5 bases). Germline CDR1 SGHNT, CDR2 YENEEA. The CDR3 is made up of 13 amino acids. The ends were cut back, 2 bases at V and 7 bases at J, with 9 bases in the middle. CDR3 bases: TGTGCCAGCAGCTTATCGGGATTGAATGAGCAGTTCTTC. Translation gives CASSLSGLNEQFF.

This clone was seen only once. The rearrangement links TRBV28 to TRBJ2-1; TRBD1 agrees at 9 bases. The CDR3 contains 15 residues. Germline trimming cut 6 bases from V and 8 bases from J; bases unmatched to any gene: 11. CDR1 MDHEN and CDR2 SYDVKM come from the germline V gene. The CDR3 is CASRESGQGIHEQFF. DNA of the CDR3: TGTGCCAGCAGGGAATCGGGACAGGGTATCCATGAGCAGTTCTTC. The variable domain in full, completed from reference TRBV28 and TRBJ2-1, reads DVKVTQSSRYLVKRTGEKVFLECVQDMDHENMFWYRQDPGLGLRLIYFSYDVKMKEKGDIPEGYSVSREKKERFSLILESASTNQTSMYLCASRESGQGIHEQFFGPGTRLTVL.

V gene TRBV5-8 combines with J gene TRBJ2-7; 8 bases map to TRBD2. The CDR3 has 13 residues. Per the germline V gene, CDR1 is SGHTS and CDR2 is YDEGEE. V lost 4 bases to trimming and J lost 5 bases; unmatched junction nucleotides: 5. CDR3 nucleotides: TGTGCCAGCAGCCGACCGGGACTAGACGAGCAGTACTTC. This sequence encodes CASSRPGLDEQYF.

The J gene is TRBJ2-7, the V gene TRBV19; TRBD1 aligns across 7 bases. This CDR3 region has 15 residues. Trimming at V came to 5 bases and at J to 3 bases, leaving 10 bases not matched to a gene. Per the germline V gene, CDR1 is LNHDA and CDR2 is SQIVND (reference sequence). CDR3 DNA sequence: TGTGCCAGTAGTTCTGGGGCAGGGGGATACTACGAGCAGTACTTC. It codes for CASSSGAGGYYEQYF.

The chain recombines TRBV14 with TRBJ2-4; D possibly corresponds to TRBD2 (5 bases). The V gene lost 0 bases and the J gene lost 0 bases, with 9 bases spanning the gap. CDR3 size: 16 residues. In germline, CDR1 is SGHDN, CDR2 FVKESK. The CDR3 bases are TGTGCCAGCAGCCAAGATCGGGGATTAGCCAAAAACATTCAGTACTTC. Its protein is CASSQDRGLAKNIQYF.

Regarding this clone: Germline is not matched at one junction end, which may reflect a read error. The V call is TRBV7-9, the J call TRBJ1-1; 7 bases align to TRBD1. In germline, CDR1 is SEHNR, CDR2 FQNEAQ (reference sequence). CDR3 length equals 12 residues. As DNA, the CDR3 is TGTTCCAGCAGCCGACAGGGCACTGAAGCTTTCTTT. It translates to CSSSRQGTEAFF.

This chain uses TRBV5-1 with TRBJ2-7; possible D gene TRBD1, 6 bases. Per germline, CDR1 SGHRS and CDR2 YFSETQ. There are 13 residues in the CDR3. The V and J ends lost 3 bases and 9 bases respectively, with 16 bases between them. CDR3 nucleotides: TGCGCCAGCAGCTCGGGATCAGGGGAAGGGCAGTACTTC. The encoded protein is CASSSGSGEGQYF.

The V gene is TRBV9, the J gene TRBJ2-1; TRBD2 agrees at 12 bases. Germline values: CDR1 SGDLS, CDR2 YYNGEE. Trimming at V came to 0 bases and at J to 7 bases, leaving 11 bases not matched to a gene. The CDR3 consists of 18 residues. CDR3 region: CASSVGPLAGGRGNEQFF. The CDR3, as DNA: TGTGCCAGCAGCGTAGGACCCCTAGCGGGAGGGCGGGGGAATGAGCAGTTCTTC.

The chain links TRBV7-2 to TRBJ1-6; no clear D. The CDR3 runs to 14 residues. The ends were cut back, 5 bases at V and 7 bases at J, with 12 bases in the middle. Looked up from germline, CDR1 is SGHTA and CDR2 is FQGNSA. The CDR3 protein is CASSPFRGNSPLHF. The DNA of the CDR3 is TGTGCCAGCAGCCCCTTTCGAGGGAATTCACCCCTCCACTTT.

This clone was counted between two and nine times. CDR3 sequence reads: CASSPSGGYQPQHF. CDR3 nucleotides: TGTGCCAGCAGCCCATCTGGGGGGTATCAGCCCCAGCATTTT. J is TRBJ1-5 and V is TRBV7-9; D is perhaps TRBD1 (5 bases). Trimming took off 5 bases at V and 5 bases at J, with 13 bases between the two ends. This CDR3 has 14 residues. Germline loops: CDR1 SEHNR, CDR2 FQNEAQ (reference sequence).

The chain couples TRBV6-1 to TRBJ1-1; a possible D gene is TRBD1 (5 bases). The CDR3 has 11 amino acids. Per germline, CDR1 MNHNS and CDR2 SASEGT. The V and J ends lost 10 bases and 1 base respectively, with 7 bases between them. This CDR3 reads CATQGNTEAFF. CDR3 coding DNA: TGTGCCACTCAGGGGAACACTGAAGCTTTCTTT.

The CDR3 nucleotides read TGCGCCAGCAGCTCGGGACTAGCGGGAGGTACCATCGGGGATACGCAGTATTTT. It yields the protein CASSSGLAGGTIGDTQYF. The genes are TRBV5-1 and TRBJ2-3; 15 bases line up with TRBD2. The germline gives CDR1 SGHRS, CDR2 YFSETQ. The CDR3 contains 18 residues. J gave up 6 bases and V 3 bases, and 11 bases lay outside the gene matches.

The V gene is TRBV25-1, the J gene TRBJ2-5; 8 bases fit TRBD1. The better agreement between TRBJ2-7 and the DNA end casts doubt on the J call. CDR1 is MGHDK, CDR2 SYGVNS, per germline. The length of the CDR3 is 13 residues. CDR3 bases: TGTGCCAGCGCCCGGACAGGGATTTACGAGCAGTACTTC. This translates into CASARTGIYEQYF.

This clone was recorded a few times. This sequence joins TRBV9 and TRBJ2-5, with D possibly being TRBD2 (5 bases). Looked up from germline, CDR1 is SGDLS and CDR2 is YYNGEE. This CDR3 is built from 16 residues. V gave up 5 bases and J gave up 5 bases, with 22 bases separating them. For the CDR3, the DNA is TGTGCCAGCAGTGGGTGGGGTCAGGCCCCGGGGGAGACCCAGTACTTC. The encoded protein is CASSGWGQAPGETQYF.